Given below is one T cell receptor (beta chain) in context. This record belongs to a study of T cells after yellow fever vaccination. V was clipped by 0 bases and J by 5 bases, with 10 bases between them. CDR3 size: 14 residues. CDR1 LGHDT and CDR2 YNNKEL come from the germline V gene (reference sequence). Using its own MiXCR run on the 5' RACE reads, TCRdb lists one record per CDR3 protein. The sample includes some 560,000 distinct CDR3 sequences, 15% to 20% of them seen just once. The rearrangement uses TRBV3-1 and TRBJ2-5; D call uncertain. Sample: PBMCs, taken 15 days after the yellow fever booster vaccination. The clonotype comes from a man in his thirties or forties who received the YFV17D yellow fever vaccine. CDR3 DNA: TGTGCCAGCAGCCAAGAGGGGAAAAGGGAGACCCAGTACTTC. It is translated as CASSQEGKRETQYF.